Listed below are T cell receptor beta chains from one sample, sequenced in a study of cytomegalovirus exposure and HLA in healthy donors. Profiled with immunoSEQ multiplex PCR; TCRdb holds only in-frame clones, not every one. The table has about 140,000 clones, roughly three quarters seen once. The sequenced sample consisted of PBMCs. Receptor source: a man aged 18 to 30 in good health and CMV-seronegative. The CDR3 runs from the conserved cysteine through the conserved F or W. The D gene is left open where the match is weak. Size values are once, few and many counts, or a class for expanded clones, and some rows have none.

d_gene	abundance	v_gene	j_gene	CDR3nt	CDR3aa
NA	NA	TRBV5-1	TRBJ1-6	TGCGCCAGCAGCTGGACGGGACAATTTGTTTCACCCCTCCACTTT	CASSWTGQFVSPLHF
TRBD1	NA	TRBV28	TRBJ1-2	TGTGCCAGCAAATCCGGGACAGTCTATGGCTACACCTTC	CASKSGTVYGYTF
NA	NA	TRBV7-8	TRBJ2-2	TGTGCCAGCAGCTCCGAGACAGGCAACACCGGGGAGCTGTTTTTT	CASSSETGNTGELFF
TRBD1	NA	TRBV7-9	TRBJ1-6	TGTGCCAGCACCCAACAGGGGTTTAGTTCACCCCTCCACTTT	CASTQQGFSSPLHF
TRBD1	NA	TRBV6-1	TRBJ1-1	TGTGCCAGCAGAGGTGCGGGACAGGGTAACACTGAAGCTTTCTTT	CASRGAGQGNTEAFF
TRBD1	NA	TRBV29-1	TRBJ1-2	TGCAGCGTCCGGGGACAGGACTATGGCTACACCTTC	CSVRGQDYGYTF
TRBD1	NA	TRBV2	TRBJ1-2	TGTGCCAGCAGTGAGTGGACAGGGGGTAACTATGGCTACACCTTC	CASSEWTGGNYGYTF
NA	few	TRBV6-1	TRBJ1-5	TGTGCCAGCAGCCCGGGACATGCATACCAGCCCCAGCATTTT	CASSPGHAYQPQHF
NA	NA	TRBV2	TRBJ1-3	TGTGCCAGCAGCGGAGGGGCGGCGCTATATTTT	CASSGGAALYF
TRBD1	NA	TRBV6-5	TRBJ2-2	TGTGCCAGCAGGCTCCGGGACAGCGACACCGGGGAGCTGTTTTTT	CASRLRDSDTGELFF
TRBD2	NA	TRBV6-5	TRBJ2-7	TGTGCCAGCACTCAACCCGGGGGGTTGCACGAGCAGTACTTC	CASTQPGGLHEQYF
NA	few	TRBV6-1	TRBJ1-1	TGTGCCAGCAGTGACTACAGGATAAGAGGCGCTGAAGCTTTCTTT	CASSDYRIRGAEAFF
NA	NA	TRBV19	TRBJ2-2	TGTGCCAGTAGTATAGATCGGACCGGGGAGCTGTTTTTT	CASSIDRTGELFF
TRBD1	NA	TRBV9	TRBJ1-1	TGCGCCAGCAGCCCATACGAGGGGGCCACTGAAGCTTTCTTT	CASSPYEGATEAFF
TRBD1	once	TRBV5-1	TRBJ1-2	TGCGCCAGCAGCTTGGCCAGGGACAGGCTCTATGGAGGCTACACCTTC	CASSLARDRLYGGYTF
TRBD1	NA	TRBV9	TRBJ2-3	TGTGCCAGCAGCCTCCGTGCCGGGACAGGGGGCATAGATACGCAGTATTTT	CASSLRAGTGGIDTQYF
TRBD2	NA	TRBV6-1	TRBJ2-1	TGTGCCAGCAGTGAAGGGGCGGGGGTTGAGCAGTTCTTC	CASSEGAGVEQFF
NA	few	TRBV7-3	TRBJ1-5	TGTGCCAGCACTCTAGGACGGGGTGTAGTGAATCAGCCCCAGCATTTT	CASTLGRGVVNQPQHF
NA	NA	TRBV2	TRBJ1-2	TGTGCCAGCAGTGAAACACAGGGTGGTACTAACTATGGCTACACCTTC	CASSETQGGTNYGYTF
NA	once	TRBV4-2	TRBJ2-2	TGTGCCAGCAGCCAGGCCGGGACGAGGGGGACCGGGGAGCTGTTTTTT	CASSQAGTRGTGELFF
TRBD1	NA	TRBV5-1	TRBJ2-3	TGCGCCAGCAGCTACGGACAGGGGTCCTTTTCTAGCACAGATACGCAGTATTTT	CASSYGQGSFSSTDTQYF
TRBD1	NA	TRBV6-5	TRBJ2-7	TGTGCCAGCAGTTCGCCGGGACAGGGAACCTACGAGCAGTACTTC	CASSSPGQGTYEQYF
NA	NA	TRBV10-3	TRBJ1-2	TGTGCCATCAGGAGGGAGCGAGGCGGCTACACCTTC	CAIRRERGGYTF
NA	NA	TRBV29-1	TRBJ2-5	TGCAGCGTTGTAGTCCCAGGGAAGACCCAGTACTTC	CSVVVPGKTQYF
NA	NA	TRBV7-2	TRBJ1-2	TGTGCCAGCAGCTTAGCGCGCAGGGTCGGCTACACCTTC	CASSLARRVGYTF
TRBD1	NA	TRBV4-3	TRBJ1-1	TGCGCCAGCAGCCAACGCAGGGGGCTCACTGAAGCTTTCTTT	CASSQRRGLTEAFF
TRBD1	NA	TRBV4-2	TRBJ1-1	TGTGCCAGCAGCCGTTCCGACAGGGATAACACTGAAGCTTTCTTT	CASSRSDRDNTEAFF
NA	NA	TRBV7-2	TRBJ1-1	TGTGCCAGCAGCTTAGCGCTGAGGTTGGCTGAAGCTTTCTTT	CASSLALRLAEAFF